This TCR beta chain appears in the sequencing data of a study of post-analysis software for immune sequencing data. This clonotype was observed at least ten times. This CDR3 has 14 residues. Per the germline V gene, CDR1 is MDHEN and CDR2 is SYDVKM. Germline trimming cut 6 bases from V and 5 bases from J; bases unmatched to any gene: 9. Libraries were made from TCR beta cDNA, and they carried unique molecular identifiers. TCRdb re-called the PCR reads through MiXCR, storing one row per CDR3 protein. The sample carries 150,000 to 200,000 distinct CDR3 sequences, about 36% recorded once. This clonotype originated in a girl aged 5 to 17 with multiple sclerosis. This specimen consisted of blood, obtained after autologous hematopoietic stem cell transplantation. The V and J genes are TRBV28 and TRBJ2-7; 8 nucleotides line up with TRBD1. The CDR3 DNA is TGTGCCAGCAGGATACCCGGACAGGGAAACGAGCAGTACTTC. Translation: CASRIPGQGNEQYF. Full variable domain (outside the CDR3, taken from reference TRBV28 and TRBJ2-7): DVKVTQSSRYLVKRTGEKVFLECVQDMDHENMFWYRQDPGLGLRLIYFSYDVKMKEKGDIPEGYSVSREKKERFSLILESASTNQTSMYLCASRIPGQGNEQYFGPGTRLTVT.